Presented here are 16 T cell receptor beta chains from one specimen sequenced in a study of blood T cell repertoires in COVID-19 (dated by TCRdb to about 2020). The protocol used for the library was the immunoSEQ multiplex PCR assay. TCRdb obtained this table from immuneACCESS and retained in-frame rearrangements with V and J assigned. These tables miss some clones; where compared with another copy, unresolved V genes account for less than half of the shortfall, and the remainder is unexplained. Across this sample there are 250,000 to 350,000 clones, with 70% to 90% seen only once. The top ten clonotypes cover over 6% of the sample. The sample consisted of peripheral blood. The receptor source for this set is a woman aged 25-40 years who had recovered from COVID-19.

The V and J genes are TRBV2 and TRBJ1-5; 7 positions match TRBD1. J gave up 7 bases and V 4 bases, and 10 bases lay outside the gene matches. Germline CDR1 is SNHLY and CDR2 is FYNNEI. The CDR3 extends over 15 amino acids. The CDR3 DNA follows: TGTGCCAGCAGTGGTGCGACAGGGAATGAACAGCCCCAGCATTTT. This encodes CASSGATGNEQPQHF.

V is TRBV30 and J is TRBJ1-2; 10 bases align to TRBD1. Germline V lookup: CDR1 GTSNPN, CDR2 SVGIG (reference sequence). The CDR3 spans 15 residues. The trim removed 3 bases at V and 5 bases at J, leaving 9 bases unmatched. This CDR3 is CAWRGDRGDLYGYTF. CDR3 bases: TGTGCCTGGAGAGGGGACAGGGGAGACCTATATGGCTACACCTTC. Together with reference TRBV30 and TRBJ1-2, the CDR3 gives the full variable domain: SQTIHQWPATLVQPVGSPLSLECTVEGTSNPNLYWYRQAAGRGLQLLFYSVGIGQISSEVPQNLSASRPQDRQFILSSKKLLLSDSGFYLCAWRGDRGDLYGYTFGSGTRLTVV.

The V gene is TRBV11-2, the J gene TRBJ2-7, with 7 bases fitting TRBD2. Germline CDR1 SGHAT, CDR2 FQNNGV. V lost 7 bases, J lost 1 base, and 13 bases stayed unmatched. The CDR3 sequence is 16 residues long. The CDR3 reads CASTHTPSGASYEQYF. CDR3 DNA: TGTGCCAGCACCCATACCCCCAGCGGGGCTTCCTACGAGCAGTACTTC.

The V and J genes are TRBV11-2 and TRBJ1-6; the D gene is possibly TRBD1 (5 bases). Trimming cost V 0 bases and J 8 bases, with 5 bases left between them. Germline V lookup: CDR1 SGHAT, CDR2 FQNNGV. This CDR3 comprises 13 residues. Here the CDR3 DNA reads TGTGCCAGCAGCTTAGACAGGGATTCACCCCTCCACTTT. Translating it yields CASSLDRDSPLHF.

The chain joins TRBV19 to TRBJ2-3, with 8 bases that match TRBD2. This CDR3 is 15 amino acids long. Germline assignment: CDR1 LNHDA and CDR2 SQIVND (reference sequence). The V and J ends lost 1 base and 4 bases, in that order; junction bases with no gene match: 4. The CDR3 bases are TGTGCCAGTAGTATAGGGGGACTAGTTTCAGATACGCAGTATTTT. This sequence encodes CASSIGGLVSDTQYF.

V usage is TRBV28 and J usage is TRBJ1-1; possibly TRBD1 for D (6 bases). This CDR3 contains 13 residues. Trimming took off 6 bases at V and 7 bases at J, with 15 bases between the two ends. Germline CDR1 and CDR2: MDHEN and SYDVKM. The CDR3 is CASSATGMVEAFF. Written as DNA, the CDR3 is TGTGCCAGCAGCGCCACAGGGATGGTTGAAGCTTTCTTT.

J is TRBJ2-5 and V is TRBV6-6; TRBD2 matches 8 bases. After removal of 6 bases from V and 4 bases from J, the junction contained 13 bases not matched to a gene. Germline V gene sequence: CDR1 MNHNY, CDR2 SVGAGI (reference sequence). The CDR3 runs 16 residues. In DNA form, the CDR3 reads TGTGCCAGCAGCCGTACCGCGGGGGGTGATCCAGAGACCCAGTACTTC. Translated, it gives CASSRTAGGDPETQYF.

Turning to this clone: Within the sample, other DNA sequences also encode this same CDR3. The chain joins TRBV6-2 or TRBV6-3 to TRBJ2-3, with TRBD1 matching over 8 bases. Per germline, CDR1 MNHEY and CDR2 SVGEGT. V shed 6 bases, J shed 4 bases, and the junction held 9 bases outside the gene matches. This CDR3 region has 15 residues. The CDR3 here is CASSPGGVGADTQYF. CDR3 sequence (DNA): TGTGCCAGCAGCCCAGGGGGCGTGGGCGCAGATACGCAGTATTTT.

The rearrangement joins TRBV27 to TRBJ2-7; no clear D gene. The germline V gene has CDR1 MNHEY and CDR2 SMNVEV (reference sequence). V was pared by 3 bases and J by 2 bases, with 8 bases between. This CDR3 region has 13 residues. The DNA of the CDR3 is TGTGCCAGCAGTTTTCGTCCGGCCTACGAGCAGTACTTC. This gives the protein CASSFRPAYEQYF.

The CDR3 loop is CASRPTSGGPETQYF. CDR3 DNA: TGCGCCAGCAGACCAACTAGCGGGGGGCCGGAGACCCAGTACTTC. The rearrangement joins TRBV5-1 to TRBJ2-5, with 12 bases matching TRBD2. The V segment lost 5 bases and the J segment 5 bases; nucleotides outside the gene matches: 7. The CDR3 is made up of 15 amino acids. Germline CDR1 reads SGHRS; CDR2 reads YFSETQ.

This sequence joins TRBV18 and TRBJ1-1; possibly TRBD1 for D (6 bases). Trimming removed 0 bases from V and 4 bases from J, with 12 bases in between. CDR1 is KGHSH, CDR2 LQKENI, per germline. This CDR3 region has 15 residues. The CDR3 DNA sequence: TGTGCCAGCTCACCACCCGGACAGATATTCACTGAAGCTTTCTTT. It codes for CASSPPGQIFTEAFF.

The chain links TRBV19 to TRBJ1-5; TRBD1 agrees at 11 bases. Germline assignment: CDR1 LNHDA and CDR2 SQIVND (reference sequence). The CDR3 has 19 residues. The trim removed 5 bases at V and 0 bases at J, leaving 12 bases unmatched. In DNA form, the CDR3 reads TGTGCCAGTAGTCCCGGGACAGGGGGTGGATTTTATAGCAATCAGCCCCAGCATTTT. Translating gives CASSPGTGGGFYSNQPQHF.

The chain recombines TRBV3-1 (or the pseudogene TRBV3-2) with TRBJ1-6; D perhaps matches TRBD1 (5 bases). V shed 7 bases and J shed 4 bases, with 11 bases lying between them. The CDR3 extends over 14 amino acids. Germline assignment: CDR1 LGHDT and CDR2 YNNKEL (reference sequence). This chain's CDR3 is CASTLQAYNSPLHF. The CDR3 DNA reads as TGTGCCAGCACTTTACAGGCTTATAATTCACCCCTCCACTTT.

The chain joins TRBV6-2 or TRBV6-3 to TRBJ1-1; a possible D gene is TRBD1 (5 bases). The CDR3 sequence is 18 residues long. Per germline, CDR1 MNHEY and CDR2 SVGEGT. V lost 0 bases and J 1 base, leaving 18 bases between the germline ends. The CDR3 DNA is TGTGCCAGCAGTTACTCGTTCCAGGGACTCGTTACGAACACTGAAGCTTTCTTT. Encoded protein: CASSYSFQGLVTNTEAFF.

In this sample, this clone turned up many times. The chain carries TRBV7-2 and TRBJ2-2; D gene unclear. The germline V gene has CDR1 SGHTA and CDR2 FQGNSA. V lost 1 base to trimming and J lost 3 bases, with 6 bases between them. The CDR3 runs 14 residues. CDR3: CASSLVTYTGELFF. The CDR3 DNA sequence: TGTGCCAGCAGCTTAGTTACTTACACCGGGGAGCTGTTTTTT.

The V call is TRBV5-1, the J call TRBJ1-2; TRBD1 aligns across 7 bases. Looked up from germline, CDR1 is SGHRS and CDR2 is YFSETQ. J lost 1 base, V lost 4 bases, and 10 bases had no gene match. The CDR3 length is 16 residues. The CDR3 DNA sequence: TGCGCCAGCAGCCCTGGAGGGGGACAGATTAACTATGGCTACACCTTC. Amino acid sequence: CASSPGGGQINYGYTF.